These 12 T cell receptor beta chains were all obtained from the same sample, sequenced in a study of T-cell memory formation after mild COVID-19. TCRdb itself ran the 5' RACE reads through MiXCR, one entry per CDR3 protein. The sample has approximately 430,000 distinct CDR3 sequences; less than 25% are singletons. Sequencing used PBMCs or a T cell subset sorted from them (not recorded which). The receptors originated from an adult woman who had mild COVID-19 (a few samples of this study predate the infection). Cell type and time point are not known.

The gene calls are TRBV5-1 and TRBJ2-4; TRBD1 is a possible D gene (6 bases). Germline loops: CDR1 SGHRS, CDR2 YFSETQ. V was trimmed by 3 bases and J by 0 bases, leaving 7 bases between them. The CDR3 is 14 amino acids. CDR3 bases: TGCGCCAGCAGCTCACAGGGAGCCAAAAACATTCAGTACTTC. It translates to CASSSQGAKNIQYF.

This clonotype was counted a few times. The chain combines TRBV12-3 or TRBV12-4 with TRBJ1-2; weak D call: TRBD1 (6 bases). V shed 2 bases and J shed 4 bases, with 8 bases lying between them. The CDR3 consists of 13 residues. The CDR3 coding sequence is TGTGCCAGCAGTTTACAGGGGATCTATGGCTACACCTTC. Protein product: CASSLQGIYGYTF.

This clonotype was counted many times. This chain uses TRBV24-1 with TRBJ2-2; a weak D match, TRBD1 (7 bases). Trimming removed 5 bases from V and 3 bases from J, with 12 bases in between. The germline V gene encodes CDR1 KGHDR and CDR2 SFDVKD. There are 15 residues in the CDR3. The CDR3 nucleotides are TGTGCCACCAGTGTAACAGGGGAGGACACCGGGGAGCTGTTTTTT. It is translated as CATSVTGEDTGELFF.

This sequence joins TRBV5-1 and TRBJ2-3; D gene ambiguous. Germline lookup yields CDR1 SGHRS and CDR2 YFSETQ. Trimming removed 3 bases at V and 1 base at J, with 12 bases between. There are 15 residues in the CDR3. As DNA, the CDR3 is TGCGCCAGCAGCTGGGTTGAACGACGCACAGATACGCAGTATTTT. Protein sequence: CASSWVERRTDTQYF.

The genes are TRBV6-1 and TRBJ1-2, with TRBD1 as a possible D gene (5 bases). Germline V CDR1 and CDR2: MNHNS, SASEGT. Trimming pared 7 bases from V and 6 bases from J, leaving 12 bases between. The CDR3 is 12 residues long. CDR3 in amino acids: CASKRGTNGYTF. Written as DNA, the CDR3 is TGTGCCAGCAAGAGAGGGACCAATGGCTACACCTTC.

This clonotype was seen more than once but under ten times. The V and J genes are TRBV20-1 and TRBJ2-1, with D tentatively TRBD1 or TRBD2 (6 bases each). CDR1 and CDR2 from the germline V gene are DFQATT and SNEGSKA (reference sequence). V lost 3 bases and J lost 0, with 27 bases in between. The CDR3 runs to 20 residues. This CDR3 is CSARRGDVQNRPSSYNEQFF. In nucleotides, the CDR3 is TGCAGTGCTAGGAGGGGGGACGTCCAAAACCGGCCGAGCTCCTACAATGAGCAGTTCTTC.

In this sample, this clonotype turned up a few times. CDR3: CASSPIKGGTSISEQFF. The CDR3, as DNA: TGTGCCAGCTCACCCATCAAAGGGGGCACTAGCATTAGTGAGCAGTTCTTC. The chain carries TRBV18 and TRBJ2-1, with D maybe TRBD1 (7 bases). The CDR3 consists of 17 residues. Germline V gene sequence: CDR1 KGHSH, CDR2 LQKENI. Deletions cut 3 bases from V and 9 bases from J, with 24 bases between. Filled out from reference TRBV18 and TRBJ2-1, the complete variable domain reads NAGVMQNPRHLVRRRGQEARLRCSPMKGHSHVYWYRQLPEEGLKFMVYLQKENIIDESGMPKERFSAEFPKEGPSILRIQQVVRGDSAAYFCASSPIKGGTSISEQFFGPGTRLTVL.

This clonotype came up many times. V and J are TRBV12-3 or TRBV12-4 and TRBJ2-5, with D perhaps TRBD2 (6 bases). The V gene lost 4 bases and the J gene lost 3 bases, with 6 bases spanning the gap. The CDR3 runs 12 residues. DNA for the CDR3: TGTGCCAGCAGTTCGGGGGAAGAGACCCAGTACTTC. Amino acids: CASSSGEETQYF.

CDR3 in amino acids: CASSPTGGTQPQHF. Written as DNA, the CDR3 is TGTGCCAGCAGCCCGACAGGGGGTACTCAGCCCCAGCATTTT. The chain employs TRBV7-8 and TRBJ1-5; 9 bases are shared with TRBD1. With V trimmed by 5 bases and J by 6 bases, 5 bases remained unmatched. Germline assignment: CDR1 SGHVS and CDR2 FQNEAQ. This CDR3 has 14 residues.

The J gene is TRBJ1-1, the V gene TRBV27; D perhaps matches TRBD1 (5 bases). Germline V lookup: CDR1 MNHEY, CDR2 SMNVEV (reference sequence). The CDR3 covers 13 residues. Deletions cut 4 bases from V and 5 bases from J, with 11 bases between. The CDR3 coding sequence is TGTGCCAGCAGTTATGGGGGGTTGACTGAAGCTTTCTTT. It specifies CASSYGGLTEAFF.

The chain employs TRBV7-6 and TRBJ2-1, with 7 bases fitting TRBD2. CDR3 size: 17 residues. Germline V gives CDR1 SGHVS, CDR2 FNYEAQ. After removal of 4 bases from V and 7 bases from J, the junction contained 16 bases not matched to a gene. Here the CDR3 DNA reads TGTGCCAGCAGCTGGAGGGGAGGGCCGTTATCGGGGAATGAGCAGTTCTTC. It encodes CASSWRGGPLSGNEQFF.

This clonotype was seen ten or more times. This sequence joins TRBV7-9 and TRBJ2-3; no firm D call. CDR1 SEHNR and CDR2 FQNEAQ come from the germline V gene (reference sequence). The V and J ends lost 5 bases and 0 bases respectively, with 12 bases between them. The length of the CDR3 is 15 residues. CDR3 bases: TGTGCCAGCAGCGGCCGTCAGGTTAGCACAGATACGCAGTATTTT. Encoded protein: CASSGRQVSTDTQYF.